The table lists the clone carrying this T cell receptor (beta chain) with many counts. Its antigen is currently unknown. The data originate from a study of breast tumors, draining lymph nodes, adjacent tissues. Findings and caveats of the study: Tumor repertoires ranked between lymph nodes and nontumor tissue in diversity, with V and J gene preferences. Findings are consistent with lymph node origin and intratumoral expansion of most tumor T cells. Luminal-like breast cancer showed significantly greater tumor-nontumor repertoire similarity than basal-like breast cancer did.

The junction had 7 bases not matched to a gene; V was cut back by 5 bases and J by 3 bases. The V gene's germline CDR1 is SGHVS and CDR2 FQNEAQ. The CDR3 spans 16 residues. Axillary draining lymph nodes of breast cancer patients supplied the node samples. Each CDR3 protein is one row after TCRdb ran MiXCR on the multiplex PCR reads. The repertoire holds about 120,000 distinct CDR3 sequences, nearly 20% seen once, with over 3% in the top ten. Sequencing was carried out using axillary lymph node tissue. This TCR derives from a female donor with breast cancer. Some clones in this sample may be carry-over from other donors' samples. This chain uses TRBV7-8 with TRBJ1-6; 7 bases are shared with TRBD1. The CDR3 region has the DNA TGTGCCAGCAGCACGCGGGACAGCGTCTATAATTCACCCCTCCACTTT. This gives the protein CASSTRDSVYNSPLHF.